Sequencing of this T cell receptor (beta chain) was carried out in a study of T cells in Graves' hyperthyroidism and ophthalmopathy. At the level of the study: Pretreatment peripheral blood was obtained at initial diagnosis.

With duration under 3 months, ophthalmopathy was active: Clinical Activity Score at least 3, NOSPECS at least 4. Template material for amplifying TCR beta CDR3 regions consisted of RNA transcripts. HTBI primers were used for first-round RT-PCR of the TCR CDR3. One entry per CDR3 protein results from TCRdb running MiXCR on the multiplex PCR reads. Of more than 500,000 distinct CDR3 sequences in the sample, 15% to 20% were seen once. As concerns this clonotype: Antigen unknown.

Trimming at V came to 1 base and at J to 4 bases, leaving 4 bases not matched to a gene. The germline CDR1 and CDR2 sequences are MGHRA and YSYEKL. The CDR3 has 15 amino acids. Notes on the study in general: The model made its ophthalmopathy prediction, and onset followed a median 6.5 months later.

The receptor was isolated from a woman in her thirties with Graves' ophthalmopathy. The V and J genes are TRBV4-1 and TRBJ2-7; 10 positions match TRBD2. The sequenced sample was blood. The CDR3 nucleotides are TGCGCCAGCAGCCAAGGGACTAGCGGAGCTTACGAGCAGTACTTC. It translates to CASSQGTSGAYEQYF.